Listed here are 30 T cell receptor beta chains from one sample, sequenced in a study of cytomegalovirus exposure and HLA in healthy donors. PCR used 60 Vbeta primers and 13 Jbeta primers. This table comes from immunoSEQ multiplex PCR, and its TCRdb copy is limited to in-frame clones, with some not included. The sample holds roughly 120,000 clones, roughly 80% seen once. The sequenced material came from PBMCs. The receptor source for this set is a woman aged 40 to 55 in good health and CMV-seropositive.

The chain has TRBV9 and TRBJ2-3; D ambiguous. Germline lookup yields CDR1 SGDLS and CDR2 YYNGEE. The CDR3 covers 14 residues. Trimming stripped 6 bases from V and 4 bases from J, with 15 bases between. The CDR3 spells CASNPSGSPDTQYF. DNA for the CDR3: TGTGCCAGCAACCCTTCAGGCAGTCCAGATACGCAGTATTTT.

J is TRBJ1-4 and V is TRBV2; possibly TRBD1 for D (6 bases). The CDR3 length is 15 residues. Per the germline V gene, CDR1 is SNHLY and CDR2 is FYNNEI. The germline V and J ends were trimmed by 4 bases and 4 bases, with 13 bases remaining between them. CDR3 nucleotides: TGTGCCAGCAGTGTTCGGGGGGCGTTTAATGAAAAACTGTTTTTT. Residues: CASSVRGAFNEKLFF.

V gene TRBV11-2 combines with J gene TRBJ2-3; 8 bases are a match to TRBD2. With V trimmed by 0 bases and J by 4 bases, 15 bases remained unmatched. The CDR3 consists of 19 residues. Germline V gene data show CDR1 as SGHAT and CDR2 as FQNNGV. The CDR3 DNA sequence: TGTGCCAGCAGCTTAGATGACGGGAGGGCCTTTCTAAGCGCAGATACGCAGTATTTT. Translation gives CASSLDDGRAFLSADTQYF.

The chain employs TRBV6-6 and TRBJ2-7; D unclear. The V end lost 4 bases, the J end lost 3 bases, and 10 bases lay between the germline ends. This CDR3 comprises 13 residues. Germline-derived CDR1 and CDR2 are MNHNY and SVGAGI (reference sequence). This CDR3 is CASSSSAHYEQYF. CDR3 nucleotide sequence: TGTGCCAGCAGTTCCTCAGCCCACTACGAGCAGTACTTC.

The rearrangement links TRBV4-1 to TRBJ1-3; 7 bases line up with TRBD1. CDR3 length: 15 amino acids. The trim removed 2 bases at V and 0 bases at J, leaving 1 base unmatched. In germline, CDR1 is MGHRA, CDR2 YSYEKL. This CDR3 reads CASSQPGGSGNTIYF. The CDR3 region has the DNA TGCGCCAGCAGCCAACCAGGGGGCTCTGGAAACACCATATATTTT.

The CDR3 bases are TGTGCCAGCTCACCAAGGACAGACACTGAAGCTTTCTTT. Amino acid sequence: CASSPRTDTEAFF. The rearrangement uses TRBV18 and TRBJ1-1; possible D gene TRBD1, 6 bases. Germline values: CDR1 KGHSH, CDR2 LQKENI. The CDR3 consists of 13 residues. V was clipped by 2 bases and J by 3 bases, with 7 bases between them.

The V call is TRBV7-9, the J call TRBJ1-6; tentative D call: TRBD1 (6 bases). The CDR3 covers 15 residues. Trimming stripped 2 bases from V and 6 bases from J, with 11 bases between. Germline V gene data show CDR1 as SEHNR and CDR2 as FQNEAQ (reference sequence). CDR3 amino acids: CASSLTTGSNSPLHF. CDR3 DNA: TGTGCCAGCAGCTTAACTACAGGGAGTAATTCACCCCTCCACTTT.

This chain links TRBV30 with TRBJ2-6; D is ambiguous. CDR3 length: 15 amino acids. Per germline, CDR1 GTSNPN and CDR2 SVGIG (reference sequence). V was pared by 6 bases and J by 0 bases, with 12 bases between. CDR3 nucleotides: TGTGCCTGTAATAGATTTAGCTCTGGGGCCAACGTCCTGACTTTC. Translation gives CACNRFSSGANVLTF.

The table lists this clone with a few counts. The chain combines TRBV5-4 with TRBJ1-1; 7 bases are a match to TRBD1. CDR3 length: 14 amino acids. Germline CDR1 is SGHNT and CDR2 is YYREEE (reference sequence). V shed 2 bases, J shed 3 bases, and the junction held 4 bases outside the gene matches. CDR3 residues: CASSFQGGDTEAFF. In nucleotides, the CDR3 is TGTGCCAGCAGCTTCCAGGGGGGAGACACTGAAGCTTTCTTT.

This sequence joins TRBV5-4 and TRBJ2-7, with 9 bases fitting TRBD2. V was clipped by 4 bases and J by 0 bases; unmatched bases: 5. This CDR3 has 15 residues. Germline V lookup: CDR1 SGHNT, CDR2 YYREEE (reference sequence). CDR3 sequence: CASSHPGLASYEQYF. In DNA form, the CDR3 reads TGTGCCAGCAGCCACCCGGGACTAGCCTCCTACGAGCAGTACTTC.

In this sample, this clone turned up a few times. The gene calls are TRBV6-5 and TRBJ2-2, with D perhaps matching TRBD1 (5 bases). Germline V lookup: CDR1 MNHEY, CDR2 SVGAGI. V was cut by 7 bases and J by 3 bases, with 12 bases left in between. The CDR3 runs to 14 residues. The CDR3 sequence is CASTPPGYTGELFF. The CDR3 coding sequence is TGTGCCAGCACACCTCCAGGGTACACCGGGGAGCTGTTTTTT.

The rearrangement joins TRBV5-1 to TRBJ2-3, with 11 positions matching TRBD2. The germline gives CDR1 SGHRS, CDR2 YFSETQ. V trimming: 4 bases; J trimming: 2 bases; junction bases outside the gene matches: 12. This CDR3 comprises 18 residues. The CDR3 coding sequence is TGCGCCAGCAGCCCTACCCTAGCGGGAGGACGGAACACAGATACGCAGTATTTT. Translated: CASSPTLAGGRNTDTQYF.

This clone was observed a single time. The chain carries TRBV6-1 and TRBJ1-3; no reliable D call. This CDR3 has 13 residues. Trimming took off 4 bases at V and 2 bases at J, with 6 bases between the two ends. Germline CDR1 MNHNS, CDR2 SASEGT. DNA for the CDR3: TGTGCCAGCAGTGGAAGAGCTGGAAACACCATATATTTT. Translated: CASSGRAGNTIYF.

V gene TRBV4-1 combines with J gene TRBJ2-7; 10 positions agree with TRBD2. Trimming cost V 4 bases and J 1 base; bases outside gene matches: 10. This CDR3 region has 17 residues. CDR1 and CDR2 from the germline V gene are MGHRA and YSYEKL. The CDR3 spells CASSRIGASGGSYEQYF. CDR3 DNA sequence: TGCGCCAGCAGCCGGATAGGGGCTAGCGGGGGTTCCTACGAGCAGTACTTC.

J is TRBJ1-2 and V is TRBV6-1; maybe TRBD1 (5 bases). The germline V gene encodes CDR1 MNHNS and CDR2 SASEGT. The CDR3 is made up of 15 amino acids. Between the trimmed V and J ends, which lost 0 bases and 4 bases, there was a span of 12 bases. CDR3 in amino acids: CASSEAPQAVYGYTF. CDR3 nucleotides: TGTGCCAGCAGTGAAGCACCACAGGCGGTCTATGGCTACACCTTC.

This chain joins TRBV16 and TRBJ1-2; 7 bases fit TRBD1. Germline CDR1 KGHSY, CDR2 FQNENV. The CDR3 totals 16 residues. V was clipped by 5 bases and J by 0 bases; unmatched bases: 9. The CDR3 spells CASSDHPGGANYGYTF. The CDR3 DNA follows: TGTGCCAGCAGCGATCATCCAGGGGGAGCTAACTATGGCTACACCTTC.

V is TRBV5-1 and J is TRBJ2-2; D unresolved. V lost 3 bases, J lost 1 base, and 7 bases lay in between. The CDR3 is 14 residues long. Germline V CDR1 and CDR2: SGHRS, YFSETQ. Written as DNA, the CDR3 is TGCGCCAGCAGCTCGTCCAGGAACACCGGGGAGCTGTTTTTT. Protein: CASSSSRNTGELFF.

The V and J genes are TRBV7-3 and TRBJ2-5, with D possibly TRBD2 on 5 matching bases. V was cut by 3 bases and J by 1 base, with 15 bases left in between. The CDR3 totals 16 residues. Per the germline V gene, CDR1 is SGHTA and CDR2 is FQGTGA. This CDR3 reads CASSFGGSQSQETQYF. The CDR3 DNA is TGTGCCAGCAGCTTTGGTGGGAGTCAGAGCCAAGAGACCCAGTACTTC.

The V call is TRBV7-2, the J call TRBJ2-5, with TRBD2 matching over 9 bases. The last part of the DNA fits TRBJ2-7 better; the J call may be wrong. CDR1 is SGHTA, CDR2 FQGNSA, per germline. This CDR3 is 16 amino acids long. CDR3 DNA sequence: TGTGCCAGCAGCTTAGCGGCTAGCGGGACCCCCTACGAGCAGTACTTC. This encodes CASSLAASGTPYEQYF.

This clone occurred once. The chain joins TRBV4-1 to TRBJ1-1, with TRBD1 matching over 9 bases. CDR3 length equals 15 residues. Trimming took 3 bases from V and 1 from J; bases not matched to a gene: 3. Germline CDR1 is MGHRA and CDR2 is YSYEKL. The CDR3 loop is CASSQGQGGNTEAFF. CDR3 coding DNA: TGCGCCAGCAGCCAGGGACAGGGAGGGAACACTGAAGCTTTCTTT.

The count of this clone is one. The CDR3 DNA follows: TGTGCCAGCAGTATAACAGGGGGCGTTGAAAAACTGTTTTTT. Translation gives CASSITGGVEKLFF. V and J are TRBV27 and TRBJ1-4; 9 nucleotides line up with TRBD1. Trimming at V came to 5 bases and at J to 7 bases, leaving 5 bases not matched to a gene. In germline, CDR1 is MNHEY, CDR2 SMNVEV (reference sequence). The length of the CDR3 is 14 residues.

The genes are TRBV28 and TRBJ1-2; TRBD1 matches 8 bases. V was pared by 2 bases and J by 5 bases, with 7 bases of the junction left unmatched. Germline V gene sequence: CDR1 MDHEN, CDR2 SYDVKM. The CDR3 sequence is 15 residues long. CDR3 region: CASSLGLDRVYGYTF. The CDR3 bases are TGTGCCAGCAGTTTAGGGTTGGACAGGGTTTATGGCTACACCTTC.

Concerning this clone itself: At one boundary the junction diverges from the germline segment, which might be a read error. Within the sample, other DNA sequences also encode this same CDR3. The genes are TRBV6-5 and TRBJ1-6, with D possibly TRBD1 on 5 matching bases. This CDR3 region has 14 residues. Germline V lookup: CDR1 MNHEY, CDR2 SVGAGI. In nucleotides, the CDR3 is TGTGCCAGCACTCTCAGGGAGGTTAATTCCCCCCTCCACTTT. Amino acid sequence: CASTLREVNSPLHF.

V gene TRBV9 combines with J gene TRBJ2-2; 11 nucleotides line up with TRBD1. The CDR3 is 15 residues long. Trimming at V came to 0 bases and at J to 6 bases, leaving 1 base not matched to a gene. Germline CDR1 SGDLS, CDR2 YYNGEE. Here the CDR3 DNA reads TGTGCCAGCAGCGTAGGGGGACAGGGGGCCGGGGAGCTGTTTTTT. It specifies CASSVGGQGAGELFF.

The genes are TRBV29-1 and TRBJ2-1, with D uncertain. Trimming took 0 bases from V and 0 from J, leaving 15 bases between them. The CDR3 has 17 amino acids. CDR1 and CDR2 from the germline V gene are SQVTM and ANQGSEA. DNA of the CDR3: TGCAGCGTTGAAGATCTTCTAACCGTTAGCTCCTACAATGAGCAGTTCTTC. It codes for CSVEDLLTVSSYNEQFF.

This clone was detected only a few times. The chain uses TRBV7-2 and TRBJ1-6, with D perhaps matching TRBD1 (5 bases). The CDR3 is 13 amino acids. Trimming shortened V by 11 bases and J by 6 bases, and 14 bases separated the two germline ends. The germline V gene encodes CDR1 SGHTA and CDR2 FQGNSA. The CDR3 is CAGGGKGNSPLHF. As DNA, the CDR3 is TGTGCCGGGGGGGGTAAAGGTAATTCACCCCTCCACTTT.

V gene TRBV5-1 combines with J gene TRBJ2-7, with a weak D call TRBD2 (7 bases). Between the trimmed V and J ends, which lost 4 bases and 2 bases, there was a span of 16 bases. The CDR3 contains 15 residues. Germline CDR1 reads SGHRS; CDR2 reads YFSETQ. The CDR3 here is CASSPMAGATYEQYF. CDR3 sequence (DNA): TGCGCCAGCAGCCCCATGGCGGGGGCCACCTACGAGCAGTACTTC.

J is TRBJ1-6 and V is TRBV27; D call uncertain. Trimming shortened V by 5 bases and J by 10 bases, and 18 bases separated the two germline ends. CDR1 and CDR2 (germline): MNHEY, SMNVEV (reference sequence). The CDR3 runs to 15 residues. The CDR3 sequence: CASSPRQNIRSPLHF. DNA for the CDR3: TGTGCCAGCAGTCCCCGCCAGAATATCAGGTCACCCCTCCACTTT.

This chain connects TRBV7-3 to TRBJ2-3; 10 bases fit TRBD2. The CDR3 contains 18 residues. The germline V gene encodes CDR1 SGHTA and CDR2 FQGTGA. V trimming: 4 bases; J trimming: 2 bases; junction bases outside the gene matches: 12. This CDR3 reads CASSSRVLAGFATDTQYF. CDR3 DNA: TGTGCCAGCAGCTCGCGGGTACTAGCGGGGTTCGCCACAGATACGCAGTATTTT.

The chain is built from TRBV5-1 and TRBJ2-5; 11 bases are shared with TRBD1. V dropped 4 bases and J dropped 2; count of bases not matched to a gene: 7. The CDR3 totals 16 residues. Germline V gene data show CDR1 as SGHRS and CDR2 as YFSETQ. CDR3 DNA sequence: TGCGCCAGCAGCACGGTGGGACAGGGGGGTCAAGAGACCCAGTACTTC. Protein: CASSTVGQGGQETQYF.